These T cell receptor beta chains were read from a single sample in a study of blood T cell repertoires in COVID-19. Produced via immunoSEQ multiplex PCR; TCRdb's table is partial and in-frame only. The sample holds tens of thousands of clones; 80% are singletons and the top ten take less than 6%. Sequenced sample: peripheral blood. All receptors derive from a man in his sixties with active or convalescent COVID-19. The CDR3 runs from the conserved cysteine through the conserved F or W. The D gene is left open where the match is weak. Rows may omit the clone size; those that give it use once, few, many or a size class.

size,V,D,J,CDR3,DNA
-,TRBV7-8,-,TRBJ2-3,CASSLPGQSSTDTQYF,TGTGCCAGCAGCTTACCTGGACAGAGTAGCACAGATACGCAGTATTTT
-,TRBV27,TRBD1,TRBJ1-5,CASSYSTGRNQPQHF,TGTGCCAGCAGTTACTCGACAGGGCGAAATCAGCCCCAGCATTTT
-,TRBV27,-,TRBJ1-1,CASSLALTALNTEAFF,TGTGCCAGCAGCTTAGCGTTGACAGCCCTGAACACTGAAGCTTTCTTT
few,TRBV2,-,TRBJ1-6,CASSEGGGEDSPLHF,TGTGCCAGCAGTGAAGGCGGGGGAGAGGATTCACCCCTCCACTTT
-,TRBV19,-,TRBJ1-1,CASSTQGSPRNTEAFF,TGTGCCAGTAGTACACAGGGATCCCCGAGGAACACTGAAGCTTTCTTT
few,TRBV18,-,TRBJ1-2,CASSPGDGYTF,TGTGCCAGCTCACCGGGAGATGGCTACACCTTC
few,TRBV28,TRBD1,TRBJ1-1,CAATGRTEAFF,TGTGCCGCGACAGGGAGGACTGAAGCTTTCTTT
-,TRBV5-4,-,TRBJ1-2,CASSLRGRDTF,TGTGCCAGCAGCTTGAGGGGGAGGGACACCTTC
-,TRBV11-2,TRBD1,TRBJ1-2,CASSLATGSNYGYTF,TGTGCCAGCAGCTTAGCGACAGGGAGTAACTATGGCTACACCTTC
-,TRBV10-3,-,TRBJ1-4,CAISVRRHEKLFF,TGTGCCATCAGCGTCAGGAGGCACGAAAAACTGTTTTTT
-,TRBV7-3,-,TRBJ1-6,CASSLNAPPGSPLHF,TGTGCCAGCAGCTTAAACGCACCCCCAGGTTCACCCCTCCACTTT
few,TRBV18,-,TRBJ1-1,CASSLGGGNTEAFF,TGTGCCAGCTCACTCGGAGGAGGGAACACTGAAGCTTTCTTT
-,TRBV9,TRBD1,TRBJ1-5,CASGQGNSNQPQHF,TGTGCCAGCGGACAGGGAAATAGCAATCAGCCCCAGCATTTT
-,TRBV5-4,TRBD1,TRBJ1-4,CASSRGQGGTNEKLFF,TGTGCCAGCAGCCGCGGACAGGGAGGTACTAATGAAAAACTGTTTTTT
-,TRBV18,-,TRBJ2-1,CASSSIQASAGDEQFF,TGTGCCAGCTCCTCAATACAAGCGTCGGCAGGGGATGAGCAGTTCTTC
-,TRBV7-2,-,TRBJ2-7,CASSLGVVEGMYF,TGTGCCAGCAGCTTAGGAGTCGTGGAGGGCATGTACTTC
-,TRBV4-3,-,TRBJ1-6,CASSQDSGSPLHF,TGCGCCAGCAGCCAAGACAGTGGTTCACCCCTCCACTTT
once,TRBV6-5,-,TRBJ1-5,CASSPTGLNQPQHF,TGTGCCAGCAGTCCGACAGGTCTAAACCAGCCCCAGCATTTT
-,TRBV7-9,-,TRBJ1-5,CASSRNTGNQPQHF,TGTGCCAGCAGCCGAAACACGGGGAATCAGCCCCAGCATTTT
-,TRBV11-2,TRBD1,TRBJ2-2,CASSSRAGGAYTGELFF,TGTGCCAGCAGCTCCAGGGCAGGGGGCGCCTACACCGGGGAGCTGTTTTTT
-,TRBV7-3,-,TRBJ2-3,CASSLTETQRDTQYF,TGTGCCAGCAGCTTAACTGAGACTCAAAGAGATACGCAGTATTTT
-,TRBV5-8,-,TRBJ1-5,CASSLGRLNYSNQPQHF,TGTGCCAGCAGCTTGGGCAGATTGAATTATAGCAATCAGCCCCAGCATTTT
-,TRBV3-1/TRBV3-2,-,TRBJ2-5,CASSHYRDQETQYF,TGTGCCAGCAGCCATTACAGGGATCAAGAGACCCAGTACTTC
once,TRBV7-2,-,TRBJ1-5,CASSLERESQPQHF,TGTGCCAGCAGCTTAGAGAGGGAAAGCCAGCCCCAGCATTTT
-,TRBV5-5,TRBD2,TRBJ2-2,CASSIPPGLAVDTGELFF,TGTGCCAGCAGCATACCGCCGGGACTAGCGGTTGACACCGGGGAGCTGTTTTTT
-,TRBV27,-,TRBJ2-5,CASSPTRASATQYF,TGTGCCAGCAGCCCAACGAGGGCGTCCGCGACCCAGTACTTC
-,TRBV7-8,-,TRBJ1-2,CASSLGTVDNYGYTF,TGTGCCAGCAGCTTAGGGACAGTGGATAACTATGGCTACACCTTC
-,TRBV2,-,TRBJ2-1,CASSVRVANEQFF,TGTGCCAGCAGTGTCCGGGTCGCCAATGAGCAGTTCTTC
-,TRBV6-5,-,TRBJ1-1,CASRGPNTEAFF,TGTGCCAGCAGGGGCCCCAACACTGAAGCTTTCTTT
-,TRBV27,TRBD1,TRBJ1-2,CASSLLATGYYGYTF,TGTGCCAGCAGTTTATTAGCGACAGGGTACTATGGCTACACCTTC
once,TRBV7-2,-,TRBJ2-1,CASSLLGGGVNEQFF,TGTGCCAGCAGCTTATTAGGGGGAGGGGTCAATGAGCAGTTCTTC